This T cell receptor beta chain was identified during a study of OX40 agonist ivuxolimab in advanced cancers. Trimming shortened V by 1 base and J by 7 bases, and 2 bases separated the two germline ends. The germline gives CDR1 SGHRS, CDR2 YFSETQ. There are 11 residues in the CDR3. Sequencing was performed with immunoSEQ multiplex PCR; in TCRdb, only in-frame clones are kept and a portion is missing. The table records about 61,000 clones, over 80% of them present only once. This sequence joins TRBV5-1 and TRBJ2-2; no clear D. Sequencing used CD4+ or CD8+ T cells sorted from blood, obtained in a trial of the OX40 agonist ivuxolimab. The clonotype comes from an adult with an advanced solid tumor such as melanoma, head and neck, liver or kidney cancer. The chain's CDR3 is CASSLNGELFF. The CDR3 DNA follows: TGCGCCAGCAGCTTGAACGGGGAGCTGTTTTTT.